The clone carrying this T cell receptor (beta chain) was detected only once. The sample comes from a study of CD8 T cells in Susac syndrome. TCR beta sequencing was performed on blood CD8+ and CD4+ T cells. Random hexamers were used to reverse transcribe roughly 0.5 to 1 ug of RNA. TCRdb fed the immunoSEQ multiplex PCR reads into MiXCR, producing one record per CDR3 protein. The sample has about 130,000 distinct CDR3 sequences, over 90% seen once; the top ten hold roughly 0.13%. Germline values: CDR1 MGHRA, CDR2 YSYEKL. The trim removed 0 bases at V and 6 bases at J, leaving 4 bases unmatched. The CDR3 extends over 15 amino acids.

This receptor was obtained from a human donor in good health. The sequenced material came from CD4+ T cells from PBMCs. The chain joins TRBV4-1 to TRBJ2-2; 7 nucleotides line up with TRBD2. The CDR3 DNA reads as TGCGCCAGCAGCCAAGATCGGGGGGTCTCCGGGGAGCTGTTTTTT. Its protein is CASSQDRGVSGELFF.